Detailed here is one T cell receptor beta chain. This specimen comes from a study of OX40 agonist ivuxolimab in advanced cancers. Sequenced by immunoSEQ multiplex PCR; TCRdb stores in-frame clones only, minus some. The table has about 41,000 clones, about 83% seen once. The CDR3 covers 14 residues. Germline V CDR1 and CDR2: SGHTA, FQGNSA. The V and J ends lost 4 bases and 7 bases, in that order; junction bases with no gene match: 7. The chain has TRBV7-2 and TRBJ1-2; 9 nucleotides line up with TRBD1. The sequence derives from an adult with an advanced solid tumor such as melanoma, head and neck, liver or kidney cancer. This sample comprised CD4+ or CD8+ T cells sorted from blood, obtained in a trial of the OX40 agonist ivuxolimab. This chain's CDR3 is CASSYSQGAPGYTF. The CDR3 coding sequence is TGTGCCAGCAGCTACTCACAGGGGGCGCCTGGCTACACCTTC.